This T cell receptor beta chain derives from a study of identical twins (TCRdb year 2016). Study-level background: The study deep-sequenced TCR alpha and beta repertoires from monozygotic twins, unrelated adults of various ages and cord blood to test whether fetal clonotypes persist. Replicate twin experiments were performed at different times using different library preparation protocols to rule out contamination.

Library method: 5' RACE. TCRdb lists the instrument as Illumina HiSeq 2000. A universal primer binding site was added through template switching, and the final cDNA carried a unique molecular identifier so that TCR cDNA molecules could be counted accurately. First-strand cDNA for TCR alpha and beta chains was synthesized from specific primers in the conserved constant-segment region. Each cDNA library was double barcoded, with a SMART-Mk sample barcode plus Illumina barcodes, to control for contamination. TruSeq adapter sequences, together with Illumina sample barcodes, were added in two successive PCR steps. TCR alpha and beta cDNA libraries were sequenced on the Illumina HiSeq platform with custom primers. The original pipeline was this. Raw reads were processed with MiGEC to extract unique molecular identifiers, and MiXCR was used to determine CDR3 positions. Recombination models were inferred per individual with the repgenHMM and IGoR tools using an EM algorithm. Shared clonotype analysis was performed with the tcR package in R, normalizing sharing by the product of cloneset sizes. To study raw recombination without the effects of thymic and clonal selection, out-of-frame nonproductive sequences were analyzed. Using fastp trimming at Q25 and MiXCR clonotype assembly, TCRdb reanalyzed the public sequencing data and kept in-frame beta chains. All rows with the same CDR3 protein become a single entry with the most common DNA and genes. TCRdb, not the original authors, processed these V and J calls. This sample lists a few hundred thousand distinct CDR3 sequences; 9.6% were detected once. Together, the top ten hold more than 2.5% of the sample.

V trim: 4 bases; J trim: 6 bases; unmatched bases: 6. CDR1 MGHRA and CDR2 YSYEKL are derived from the germline V gene. The CDR3 spans 16 residues, from the cysteine through the phenylalanine. Only the CDR3 region is kept as DNA, spanning 48 bases read in frame from base 1. Every donor was a healthy Caucasian. The twin cohort comprised three pairs of female monozygotic twins, all aged about 18 to 30 years. RNA for TCR libraries was isolated from peripheral blood mononuclear cells. This clonotype has just a few counts. Its antigen remains unidentified. Base qualities are not provided; no much larger clone lies one nucleotide away. What the study reported, not specific to this receptor: Fewer insertions were carried by abundant cord blood beta clonotypes, a similar but weaker trend appeared in young adult naive repertoires, and no such trend appeared in memory repertoires. Recombination models systematically underestimated out-of-frame TCR alpha sharing in monozygotic twins but agreed with sharing between unrelated individuals. Compared with coincidental sharing between unrelated individuals, an excess of low generation-probability sequences was observed among out-of-frame TCR alpha sequences shared between twins. In beta out-of-frame sequences, excess twin sharing was weaker, because having fewer shared sequences lowered the signal-to-noise ratio. Because the same donors could not be followed over many years, conclusions were based on cross-sectional statistical analysis. Invariant T cells such as MAIT and iNKT could partly confound zero-insertion analyses, although diverse VJ usage argued against such confounding for most clonotypes.

This sample also appeared in a second study, on yellow fever vaccine responses in identical twins. The second study's authors report: The authors reported that the T cell response to vaccination in identical twins appeared partly convergent and partly personalized. Focusing on identical twins, the study followed the T cell clones that responded to the vaccine, and did so with precision.

The chain was built from TRBV4-1 and TRBJ2-1, with 13 junctional bases fitting TRBD2. The sample comprised PBMCs. This clonotype was sampled from a woman between 18 and 29 years old in good health. CDR3 region: CASSPSTSGRFNEQFF. The nucleotide sequence is given as TGCGCCAGCAGCCCATCGACTAGCGGGAGGTTCAATGAGCAGTTCTTC.